This T cell receptor beta chain came from a study of T-cell memory formation after mild COVID-19. General study results and limits: Pre-infection memory harbored some responding clones, suggesting cross-reactive memory joined.

This clonotype was found a few times. Its antigen is unknown. Unmatched junction bases numbered 14, after V lost 2 bases and J lost 4 bases. The CDR3 length is 18 residues. In germline, CDR1 is MNHEY, CDR2 SVGAGI. TCRdb independently ran MiXCR on the 5' RACE reads; one entry per CDR3 protein. Here the sample spans about 210,000 distinct CDR3 sequences, 10% to 13% being singletons. Sequencing was carried out using PBMCs or a T cell subset sorted from them (not recorded which). V is TRBV6-5 and J is TRBJ1-2, with TRBD1 identical over 9 bases. The TCR was taken from a young man who had mild COVID-19 (a few samples of this study predate the infection). Cell type and time point are not known. The DNA of the CDR3 is TGTGCCAGCAGTTACGATGGGGGACAGGGTGCGTTCGGCTATGGCTACACCTTC. Protein sequence: CASSYDGGQGAFGYGYTF.